This passage covers 21 T cell receptor beta chains from one sample sequenced in a study of shared T cell receptors in the human thymus. Assay: immunoSEQ multiplex PCR; the TCRdb copy retains only in-frame clones and omits some. Of about 380,000 clones detected, roughly 94% appear once; the ten largest clones hold about 0.02%. The sequencing input was thymocytes. Receptors originate from a human donor.

The chain is built from TRBV28 and TRBJ1-2; D gene unclear. The ends were cut back, 4 bases at V and 7 bases at J, with 10 bases in the middle. The CDR3 length is 12 residues. The germline V gene has CDR1 MDHEN and CDR2 SYDVKM. CDR3 sequence (DNA): TGTGCCAGCAGTTCTCGGTTTGTTGGCTACACCTTC. This codes for CASSSRFVGYTF.

The chain couples TRBV11-2 to TRBJ1-1; D gene unclear. The ends were cut back, 5 bases at V and 0 bases at J, with 7 bases in the middle. The CDR3 spans 13 residues. The germline gives CDR1 SGHAT, CDR2 FQNNGV. The CDR3 spells CASSREVNTEAFF. The DNA of the CDR3 is TGTGCCAGCAGCCGGGAGGTGAACACTGAAGCTTTCTTT.

The CDR3 region is CASSLKPGTSGLEETQYF. In DNA form, the CDR3 reads TGTGCCAGCAGCCTTAAACCTGGGACTAGCGGGCTGGAAGAGACCCAGTACTTC. V usage is TRBV11-2 and J usage is TRBJ2-5; TRBD2 aligns across 12 bases. CDR1 SGHAT and CDR2 FQNNGV come from the germline V gene. This CDR3 is built from 18 residues. Germline trimming cut 5 bases from V and 3 bases from J; bases unmatched to any gene: 13.

The rearrangement joins TRBV18 to TRBJ2-7, with 14 bases fitting TRBD2. The trim removed 3 bases at V and 3 bases at J, leaving 4 bases unmatched. Germline lookup yields CDR1 KGHSH and CDR2 LQKENI. CDR3 length: 16 residues. CDR3 amino acids: CASSPGGLAGVYEQYF. Here the CDR3 DNA reads TGTGCCAGCTCACCGGGGGGACTAGCGGGAGTCTACGAGCAGTACTTC. The full variable domain, its missing parts supplied by reference TRBV18 and TRBJ2-7, is NAGVMQNPRHLVRRRGQEARLRCSPMKGHSHVYWYRQLPEEGLKFMVYLQKENIIDESGMPKERFSAEFPKEGPSILRIQQVVRGDSAAYFCASSPGGLAGVYEQYFGPGTRLTVT.

This chain links TRBV27 with TRBJ2-1; 9 bases match TRBD2. The germline V gene has CDR1 MNHEY and CDR2 SMNVEV (reference sequence). The V and J ends lost 8 bases and 6 bases, in that order; junction bases with no gene match: 14. The CDR3 is 16 amino acids. CDR3 region: CASGLTPPSGTNEQFF. Here the CDR3 DNA reads TGTGCCAGCGGATTAACCCCCCCTAGCGGGACCAATGAGCAGTTCTTC.

V and J are TRBV29-1 and TRBJ1-4; the match to TRBD1 covers 9 bases. V trimming: 6 bases; J trimming: 1 base; junction bases outside the gene matches: 6. Germline V lookup: CDR1 SQVTM, CDR2 ANQGSEA. CDR3 length: 15 amino acids. This chain's CDR3 is CSVMTGGQTNEKLFF. The CDR3 DNA is TGCAGCGTGATGACAGGGGGGCAAACTAATGAAAAACTGTTTTTT. Full variable domain (missing parts from reference TRBV29-1 and TRBJ1-4): SAVISQKPSRDICQRGTSLTIQCQVDSQVTMMFWYRQQPGQSLTLIATANQGSEATYESGFVIDKFPISRPNLTFSTLTVSNMSPEDSSIYLCSVMTGGQTNEKLFFGSGTQLSVL.

This chain joins TRBV4-2 and TRBJ2-3; 7 bases fit TRBD1. Germline values: CDR1 LGHNA, CDR2 YNFKEQ. This CDR3 has 15 amino acids. V shed 4 bases and J 6 bases; nucleotides not matched to a gene: 10. This chain's CDR3 is CASSPRVGGGDTQYF. In nucleotides, the CDR3 is TGTGCCAGCAGCCCTCGTGTAGGGGGCGGGGATACGCAGTATTTT.

The rearrangement uses TRBV7-9 and TRBJ2-3; 8 bases match TRBD2. This CDR3 region has 15 residues. The trim removed 3 bases at V and 2 bases at J, leaving 4 bases unmatched. CDR1 is SEHNR and CDR2 is FQNEAQ in the germline V gene (reference sequence). CDR3: CASSFQAGVTDTQYF. CDR3 bases: TGTGCCAGCAGCTTCCAAGCGGGAGTCACAGATACGCAGTATTTT.

This clone was observed a single time. The chain carries TRBV19 and TRBJ1-4; 12 nucleotides agree with TRBD1. V lost 11 bases and J lost 10; bases outside the gene matches: 8. The CDR3 is made up of 13 amino acids. Germline V gene sequence: CDR1 LNHDA, CDR2 SQIVND (reference sequence). The CDR3 nucleotides read TGTGCCGTCAGGGACAGGGGGCATGGAAAACTGTTTTTT. This encodes CAVRDRGHGKLFF.

Comment on this clone: One end of the junction does not line up with germline, which may come from a read error. The V call is TRBV7-2, the J call TRBJ2-3; TRBD2 matches 14 bases. The CDR3 is 14 residues long. Germline V CDR1 and CDR2: SGHTA, FQGNSA. The CDR3 bases are TGTGCCAGCAGCTTAGCCAACGGACTAGCGGGAGGCGTATTT. This gives the protein CASSLANGLAGGVF.

V is TRBV11-2 and J is TRBJ2-5; 9 nucleotides match TRBD1. The length of the CDR3 is 15 residues. CDR1 and CDR2 from the germline V gene are SGHAT and FQNNGV. V was pared by 5 bases and J by 2 bases, with 6 bases of the junction left unmatched. CDR3 sequence: CASSHRDRVQETQYF. DNA for the CDR3: TGTGCCAGCAGCCACCGGGACAGGGTTCAAGAGACCCAGTACTTC.

The gene calls are TRBV6-5 and TRBJ2-3, with 9 bases that match TRBD1. The germline V gene has CDR1 MNHEY and CDR2 SVGAGI. The CDR3 spans 16 residues. The trim removed 2 bases at V and 4 bases at J, leaving 7 bases unmatched. The CDR3 DNA sequence: TGTGCCAGCAGTTACCTCCGGGACAGGGTCCCAGATACGCAGTATTTT. It codes for CASSYLRDRVPDTQYF.

This clone appeared once. V and J are TRBV2 and TRBJ2-7; no clear D gene. Trimming stripped 4 bases from V and 2 bases from J, with 12 bases between. The germline CDR1 and CDR2 sequences are SNHLY and FYNNEI. The CDR3 is made up of 14 amino acids. DNA of the CDR3: TGTGCCAGCAGTGGGCCCCTCGGAACCTACGAGCAGTACTTC. It yields the protein CASSGPLGTYEQYF.

Here the CDR3 DNA reads TGTGCCAGCACCAGAACAGGGGCGAGCACAGATACGCAGTATTTT. Its protein product is CASTRTGASTDTQYF. The chain couples TRBV27 to TRBJ2-3; 7 bases line up with TRBD1. Germline values: CDR1 MNHEY, CDR2 SMNVEV (reference sequence). The CDR3 is 15 amino acids. J gave up 0 bases and V 7 bases, and 7 bases lay outside the gene matches.

This chain connects TRBV2 to TRBJ2-3, with D unresolved. The V gene's germline CDR1 is SNHLY and CDR2 FYNNEI. The CDR3 covers 17 residues. With 5 bases removed from V and 3 bases from J, the gap between germline ends came to 21 bases. CDR3 protein: CASSWKAKGPLTDTQYF. DNA for the CDR3: TGTGCCAGCAGTTGGAAGGCTAAGGGCCCCCTGACAGATACGCAGTATTTT.

The chain couples TRBV19 to TRBJ2-7, with TRBD1 matching 11 bases. This CDR3 contains 17 residues. Trimming removed 3 bases from V and 9 bases from J; junction bases left unmatched: 16. Germline V lookup: CDR1 LNHDA, CDR2 SQIVND (reference sequence). In nucleotides, the CDR3 is TGTGCCAGTAGTATCCGCGGACAGGGGGCGCGAGGGGACGGGCAGTACTTC. The encoded protein is CASSIRGQGARGDGQYF.

This chain connects TRBV29-1 to TRBJ2-1, with 10 bases that match TRBD1. CDR1 SQVTM and CDR2 ANQGSEA come from the germline V gene. This CDR3 comprises 13 residues. V lost 6 bases to trimming and J lost 9 bases; unmatched junction nucleotides: 8. The CDR3 reads CSVRDRGPGEQFF. CDR3 nucleotide sequence: TGCAGCGTCCGGGACAGGGGACCGGGTGAGCAGTTCTTC.

The genes are TRBV7-6 and TRBJ1-4; D gene unclear. V was shortened by 3 bases and J by 0 bases, with 5 bases between the two germline ends. CDR1 SGHVS and CDR2 FNYEAQ come from the germline V gene. CDR3 length: 14 residues. The DNA for the CDR3 is TGTGCCAGCAGCTTCGGGACAACTAATGAAAAACTGTTTTTT. Translated, it gives CASSFGTTNEKLFF.

The gene calls are TRBV14 and TRBJ2-7, with D possibly TRBD1 on 6 matching bases. Per the germline V gene, CDR1 is SGHDN and CDR2 is FVKESK. This CDR3 has 16 amino acids. V dropped 4 bases and J dropped 5 bases, with 21 bases sitting between them. The DNA for the CDR3 is TGTGCCAGCAGCCGAGCACAACACAGGGAATCGCACGAGCAGTACTTC. It encodes CASSRAQHRESHEQYF.

This clone was counted once. The chain has TRBV25-1 and TRBJ1-1; D may be TRBD1 (6 bases). Germline V gives CDR1 MGHDK, CDR2 SYGVNS. The CDR3 covers 16 residues. Trimming cost V 2 bases and J 4 bases, with 17 bases left between them. This CDR3 reads CASSEQEGGGGTEAFF. The CDR3 DNA follows: TGTGCCAGCAGTGAACAAGAGGGGGGCGGGGGCACTGAAGCTTTCTTT.

The V gene is TRBV19, the J gene TRBJ1-5; D gene ambiguous. Trimming shortened V by 9 bases and J by 1 base, and 13 bases separated the two germline ends. Looked up from germline, CDR1 is LNHDA and CDR2 is SQIVND (reference sequence). CDR3 length: 14 amino acids. CDR3 DNA sequence: TGTGCCAGCGGTACAGTTACGAGCAATCAGCCCCAGCATTTT. Encoded protein: CASGTVTSNQPQHF.